This T cell receptor (beta chain) was recovered during a study of Graves' ophthalmopathy and Graves' hyperthyroidism (dated by TCRdb to 2017 to 2018). In terms of the full investigation: Peripheral blood was collected at initial diagnosis, before any treatment. T-cell repertoires of thyroid tissue and blood were compared in about 6 hyperthyroidism patients. An independent validation cohort comprised some 19 hyperthyroidism patients and over 15 patients who later progressed from hyperthyroidism to ophthalmopathy. In total, 135 blood samples were TCR-sequenced: 40 to 45 ophthalmopathy, some 80 hyperthyroidism and approximately 17 hyperthyroidism-to-ophthalmopathy patients. To explore V-J signatures distinguishing ophthalmopathy from hyperthyroidism, a discovery set of 100 or so patients (43 ophthalmopathy, 55 to 60 stable hyperthyroidism) was enrolled. Once sampling was done, hyperthyroidism patients were given methimazole at a starting dose of 30 mg daily, while ophthalmopathy patients were given high-dose intravenous methylprednisolone. The study used TCR beta repertoire signatures to distinguish Graves' ophthalmopathy from Graves' hyperthyroidism and to predict progression to ophthalmopathy. The paper as a whole reports these results and caveats: Among expanded thyroid clonotypes with frequency above 0.001, most also showed up in blood, which suggests that blood repertoires may reflect the thyroid immune response. The 13-signature model separated ophthalmopathy from stable hyperthyroidism with roughly 88% sensitivity and 81.08% specificity in cross-validation, and 80%/75% in the test set. In validation, the model predicted ophthalmopathy progression with about 64% sensitivity and roughly 72% specificity; roughly 12 predicted patients were CT-confirmed with GO in a median of around 6 months. Sample size was not statistically predetermined, and group allocation was not concealed from the investigators.

Including the terminal cysteine and phenylalanine, the CDR3 comprises 13 residues. CDR3 DNA is the only sequence kept; it has 39 bases, read in frame from the first base. Reading the germline V gene (reference sequence) gives CDR1 DFQATT and CDR2 SNEGSKA. V loses 1 base of germline sequence and J loses 1 base, and the interval between the two ends is 7 bases. Patients with ophthalmopathy had moderately to severely active disease, with a Clinical Activity Score of 3 or more, a NOSPECS grade of 4 or more, and a disease duration of less than 3 months. Patients were excluded if they had other autoimmune diseases, uncontrolled infections, pregnancy or lactation. Diagnosis relied on clinical symptoms, serum thyroxine, TRAb, thyroid ultrasound and orbital computed tomography. Using Ficoll-Paque density gradient centrifugation, PBMCs were isolated from 10 ml of fresh peripheral blood. Total RNA was extracted using Trizol reagent, and RNA quality was checked on an Agilent 2100 Bioanalyzer.

For repertoire sequencing, the TCR beta CDR3 regions were amplified from RNA transcripts. A first-round RT-PCR used HTBI primers with the Qiagen OneStep RT-PCR kit, followed by a second-round multiplex PCR, size selection and purification. Libraries were sequenced paired-end with 100 bp reads on an Illumina HiSeq2000. From the authors' description of their analysis: SOAPnuke was used to process the reads, removing any read that contained adapters or uncalled bases, had a mean Phred below 15, or lacked an exact match to the constant primer or identifier. High-quality paired reads were merged with COPE v1.2.5. Unique nucleotide sequences were defined as clonotypes and aligned to IMGT TRB V, D and J references using MiTCR v1.1. Only V-J combinations with frequency above 0.0001 were analysed, covering over 98% of repertoires. For each V-J combination, a TCR clonal expansion and chaos score was defined as F50 clonal expansion divided by the chaos observed in the TCRdist matrix. Features were reduced by Welch's t-statistics and random forest to approximately 13 V-J combinations, which fed a naive Bayes classifier. The Morisita-Horn index was used to measure how similar the thyroid and blood repertoires were. In TCRdb, the public reads were trimmed at Q25 with fastp and aligned with MiXCR, with productive beta chains retained. CDR3 protein sequences are deduplicated, and each keeps its most common genes and DNA. Here the V and J calls rest on TCRdb's processing, not on the authors' analysis. Counted in this sample were about 660,000 distinct CDR3 sequences; about two fifths of them appeared once. Around 3% of the sample is taken by the ten largest.

Of note for this clonotype: Which antigen it targets is not known. A read error is possible here, since a much larger clone lies one base away.

Recombination linked TRBV20-1 to TRBJ2-5, with the D gene uncertain. Material for sequencing was peripheral blood. The clonotype comes from an adult man with Graves' ophthalmopathy. The DNA sequence is as follows: TGCAGTGCTAGAGGACCAAGCCAAGAGACCCAGTACTTC. This translates into CSARGPSQETQYF.